What follows describes a single T cell receptor beta chain. The sample comes from a study of cytomegalovirus exposure and HLA in healthy donors. After removal of 6 bases from V and 4 bases from J, the junction contained 12 bases not matched to a gene. The germline V gene has CDR1 SEHNR and CDR2 FQNEAQ (reference sequence). The CDR3 has 16 amino acids. PCR involved 60 Vbeta and 13 Jbeta primers. Produced via immunoSEQ multiplex PCR; TCRdb's table is partial and in-frame only. The sample consists of about 150,000 clones, roughly 80% of them appearing once. This chain joins TRBV7-9 and TRBJ2-1, with TRBD2 identical over 7 bases. The clonotype was recovered from a woman aged 50 to 60 in good health and CMV-seropositive. The sequenced sample consisted of PBMCs. CDR3 loop: CASSSSRASGYNEQFF. The CDR3 DNA is TGTGCCAGCAGTTCTTCCCGGGCTAGCGGATACAATGAGCAGTTCTTC.